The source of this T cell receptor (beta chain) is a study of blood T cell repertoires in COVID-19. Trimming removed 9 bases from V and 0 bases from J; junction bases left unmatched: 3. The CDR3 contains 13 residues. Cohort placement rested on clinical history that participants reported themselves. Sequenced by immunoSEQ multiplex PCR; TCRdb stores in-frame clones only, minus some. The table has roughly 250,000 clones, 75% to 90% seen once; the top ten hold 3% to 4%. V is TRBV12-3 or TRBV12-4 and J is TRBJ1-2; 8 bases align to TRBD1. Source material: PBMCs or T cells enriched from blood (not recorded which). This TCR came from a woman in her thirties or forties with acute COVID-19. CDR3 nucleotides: TGTGCCAGTAGGACAGGGCCTAACTATGGCTACACCTTC. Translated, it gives CASRTGPNYGYTF.